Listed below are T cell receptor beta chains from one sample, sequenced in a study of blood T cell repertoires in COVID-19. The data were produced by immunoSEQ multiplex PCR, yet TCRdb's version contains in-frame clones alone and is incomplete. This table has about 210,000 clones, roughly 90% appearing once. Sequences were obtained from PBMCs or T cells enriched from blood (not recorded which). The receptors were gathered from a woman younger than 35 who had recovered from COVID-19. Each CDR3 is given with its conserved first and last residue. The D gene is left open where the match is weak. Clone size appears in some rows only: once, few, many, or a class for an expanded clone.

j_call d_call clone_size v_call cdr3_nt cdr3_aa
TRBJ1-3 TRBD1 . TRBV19 TGTGCCAGTAGTCTTACAGGGGTCTCTGGAAACACCATATATTTT CASSLTGVSGNTIYF
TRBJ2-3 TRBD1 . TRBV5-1 TGCGCCAGCAGCTTGGAGACAGGGAGTGCAGATACGCAGTATTTT CASSLETGSADTQYF
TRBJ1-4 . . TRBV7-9 TGTGCCAGCAGCTTAGACCTACCAACTAATGAAAAACTGTTTTTT CASSLDLPTNEKLFF
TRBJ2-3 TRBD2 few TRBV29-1 TGCAGCCCAAGGACTAGCGGAGGCACAGATACGCAGTATTTT CSPRTSGGTDTQYF
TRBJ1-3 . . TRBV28 TGTGCCAGCAGTGGGGGCTTGACAGAGCTATATTTT CASSGGLTELYF
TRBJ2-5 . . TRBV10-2 TGCGCCAGCAGTGAGTCTTGGGGGGGCAACCAAGAGACCCAGTACTTC CASSESWGGNQETQYF
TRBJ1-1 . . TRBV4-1 TGCGCCAGCAGCCCCCAGGGAGGATTCTACACTGAAGCTTTCTTT CASSPQGGFYTEAFF
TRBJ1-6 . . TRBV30 TGTGCCTGGAATCGGGGGTTATTCTCCTATAATTCACCCCTCCACTTT CAWNRGLFSYNSPLHF
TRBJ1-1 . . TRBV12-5 TGTGCTAGTGGTTTGGGCGTCAGGGGTATGAACACTGAAGCTTTCTTT CASGLGVRGMNTEAFF
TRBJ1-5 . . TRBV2 TGTGCCAGCAGTGAAAGAGGGTATGGGCAGCCCCAGCATTTT CASSERGYGQPQHF
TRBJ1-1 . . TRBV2 TGTGCCAGCAGTGAAGCGCGACAGAACACTGAAGCTTTCTTT CASSEARQNTEAFF
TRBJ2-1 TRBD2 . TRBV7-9 TGTGCCAGCAGCCCCACTAGCGGGGCCTACAATGAGCAGTTCTTC CASSPTSGAYNEQFF
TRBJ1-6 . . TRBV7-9 TGTGCCAGCACCCCAATAGGGGGGGAGAGGAATTCACCCCTCCACTTT CASTPIGGERNSPLHF
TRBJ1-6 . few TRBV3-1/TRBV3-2 TGTGCCAGCAGCCTTGGAGGGTCACCCCTCCACTTT CASSLGGSPLHF
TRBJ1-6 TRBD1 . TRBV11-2 TGTGCCAGCAGCTTAGCAGGGGACAGACTCTATAATTCACCCCTCCACTTT CASSLAGDRLYNSPLHF
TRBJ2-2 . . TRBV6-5 TGTGCCAGCAGTTACCGTCCTACCGGGGAATCCGGGGAGCTGTTTTTT CASSYRPTGESGELFF
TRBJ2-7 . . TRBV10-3 TGTGCCATCAGTGAGTCGGCAGGGATTAGCAACGAGCAGTACTTC CAISESAGISNEQYF
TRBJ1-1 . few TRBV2 TGTGCCAGCAGTGAAAGGGGGGGAGAAGAAGCTTTCTTT CASSERGGEEAFF
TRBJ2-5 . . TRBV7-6 TGTGCCAGCAGCTCCGTCGGGGGATTGGAGACCCAGTACTTC CASSSVGGLETQYF
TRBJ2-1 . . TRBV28 TGTGCCAGCAGCCTTATATCAGGAAATGAGCAGTTCTTC CASSLISGNEQFF
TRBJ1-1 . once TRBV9 TGTGCCAGCAGCGATCCAACCCGGGGGGACACTGAAGCTTTCTTT CASSDPTRGDTEAFF
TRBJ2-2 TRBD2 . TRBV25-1 TGTGCCAGCAGTAGTAGCGGGGGGGCCGGCGGGGAGCTGTTTTTT CASSSSGGAGGELFF
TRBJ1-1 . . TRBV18 TGTGCCAGCTCAGCCGGTGAAGCTTTCTTT CASSAGEAFF
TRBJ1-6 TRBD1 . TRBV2 TGTGCCAGCACTCCCGGACAGGGGGCCCGATCACCCCTCCACTTT CASTPGQGARSPLHF
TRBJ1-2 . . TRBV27 TGTGCCAGCAGTGCACGGGGGTATAACTATGGCTACACCTTC CASSARGYNYGYTF
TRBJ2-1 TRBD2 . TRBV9 TGTGCCAGCACCACGGGGGGGCCCTACAATGAGCAGTTCTTC CASTTGGPYNEQFF